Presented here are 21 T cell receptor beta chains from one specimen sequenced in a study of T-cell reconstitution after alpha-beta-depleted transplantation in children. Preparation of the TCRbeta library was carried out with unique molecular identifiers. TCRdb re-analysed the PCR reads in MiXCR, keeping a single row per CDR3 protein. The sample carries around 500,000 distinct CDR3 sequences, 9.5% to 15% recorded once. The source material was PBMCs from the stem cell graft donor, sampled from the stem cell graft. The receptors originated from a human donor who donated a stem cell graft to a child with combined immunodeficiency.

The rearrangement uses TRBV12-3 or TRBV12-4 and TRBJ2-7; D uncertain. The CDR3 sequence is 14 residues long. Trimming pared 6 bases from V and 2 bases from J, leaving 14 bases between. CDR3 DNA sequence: TGTGCCAGCAGCCCACCCAGGAACACCTACGAGCAGTACTTC. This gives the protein CASSPPRNTYEQYF.

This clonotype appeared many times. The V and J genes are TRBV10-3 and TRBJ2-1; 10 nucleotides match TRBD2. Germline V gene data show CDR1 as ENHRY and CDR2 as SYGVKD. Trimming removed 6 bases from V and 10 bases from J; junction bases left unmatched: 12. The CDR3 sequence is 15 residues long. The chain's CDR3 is CAIRRTSGSGGEQFF. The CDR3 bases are TGTGCCATCAGGAGGACTAGCGGATCTGGGGGGGAGCAGTTCTTC.

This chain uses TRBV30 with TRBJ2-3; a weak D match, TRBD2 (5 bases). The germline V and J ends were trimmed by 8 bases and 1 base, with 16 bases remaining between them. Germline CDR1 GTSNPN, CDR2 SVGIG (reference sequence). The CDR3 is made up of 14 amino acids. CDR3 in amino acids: CARSGLGGTDTQYF. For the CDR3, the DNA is TGTGCCCGAAGCGGACTGGGTGGCACAGATACGCAGTATTTT. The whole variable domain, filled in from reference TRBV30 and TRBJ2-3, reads SQTIHQWPATLVQPVGSPLSLECTVEGTSNPNLYWYRQAAGRGLQLLFYSVGIGQISSEVPQNLSASRPQDRQFILSSKKLLLSDSGFYLCARSGLGGTDTQYFGPGTRLTVL.

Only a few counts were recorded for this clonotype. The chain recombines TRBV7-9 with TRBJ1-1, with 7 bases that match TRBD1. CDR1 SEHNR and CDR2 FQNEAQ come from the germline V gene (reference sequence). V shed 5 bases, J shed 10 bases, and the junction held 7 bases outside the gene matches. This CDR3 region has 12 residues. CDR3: CASSLQGVVAFF. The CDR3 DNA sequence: TGTGCCAGCAGCCTTCAGGGGGTGGTAGCTTTCTTT. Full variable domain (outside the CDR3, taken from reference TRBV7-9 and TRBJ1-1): DTGVSQNPRHKITKRGQNVTFRCDPISEHNRLYWYRQTLGQGPEFLTYFQNEAQLEKSRLLSDRFSAERPKGSFSTLEIQRTEQGDSAMYLCASSLQGVVAFFGQGTRLTVV.

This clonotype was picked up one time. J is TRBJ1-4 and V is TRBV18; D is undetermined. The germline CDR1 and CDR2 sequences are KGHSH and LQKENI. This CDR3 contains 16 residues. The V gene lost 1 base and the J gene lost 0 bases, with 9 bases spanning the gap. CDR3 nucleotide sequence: TGTGCCAGCTCACCACTTAGTGCCACAACTAATGAAAAACTGTTTTTT. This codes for CASSPLSATTNEKLFF.

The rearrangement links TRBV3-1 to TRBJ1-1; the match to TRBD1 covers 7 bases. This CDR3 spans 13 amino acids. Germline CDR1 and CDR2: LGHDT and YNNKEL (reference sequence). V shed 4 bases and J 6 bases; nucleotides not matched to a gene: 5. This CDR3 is CASSRLQGAEAFF. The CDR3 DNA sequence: TGTGCCAGCAGCCGACTCCAGGGGGCTGAAGCTTTCTTT.

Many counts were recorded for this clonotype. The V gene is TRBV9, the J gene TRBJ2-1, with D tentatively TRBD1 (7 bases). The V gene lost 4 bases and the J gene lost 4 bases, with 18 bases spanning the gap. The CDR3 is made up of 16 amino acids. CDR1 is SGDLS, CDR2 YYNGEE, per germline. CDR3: CASSPGGGLVYNEQFF. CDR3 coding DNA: TGTGCCAGCAGCCCCGGAGGGGGCCTAGTGTACAATGAGCAGTTCTTC.

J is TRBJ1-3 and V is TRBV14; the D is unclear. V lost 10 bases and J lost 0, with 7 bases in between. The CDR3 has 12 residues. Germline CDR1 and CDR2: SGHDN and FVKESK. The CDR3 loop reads CATQLSGNTIYF. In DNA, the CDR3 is TGTGCCACCCAACTCTCTGGAAACACCATATATTTT.

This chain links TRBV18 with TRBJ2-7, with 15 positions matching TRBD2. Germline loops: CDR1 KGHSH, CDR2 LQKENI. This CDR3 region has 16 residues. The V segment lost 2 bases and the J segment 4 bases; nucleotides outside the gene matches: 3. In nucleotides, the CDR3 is TGTGCCAGCTCACCAGGACTAGCGGGAGGGGTATACGAGCAGTACTTC. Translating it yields CASSPGLAGGVYEQYF.

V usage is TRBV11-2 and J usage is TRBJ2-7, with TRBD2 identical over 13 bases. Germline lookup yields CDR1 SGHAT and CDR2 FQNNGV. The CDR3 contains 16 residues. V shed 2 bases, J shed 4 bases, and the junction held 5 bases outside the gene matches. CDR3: CASSLRTSGSSYEQYF. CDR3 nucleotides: TGTGCCAGCAGCTTACGGACTAGCGGGAGTTCATACGAGCAGTACTTC. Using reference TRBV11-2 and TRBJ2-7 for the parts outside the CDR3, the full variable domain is EAGVAQSPRYKIIEKRQSVAFWCNPISGHATLYWYQQILGQGPKLLIQFQNNGVVDDSQLPKDRFSAERLKGVDSTLKIQPAKLEDSAVYLCASSLRTSGSSYEQYFGPGTRLTVT.

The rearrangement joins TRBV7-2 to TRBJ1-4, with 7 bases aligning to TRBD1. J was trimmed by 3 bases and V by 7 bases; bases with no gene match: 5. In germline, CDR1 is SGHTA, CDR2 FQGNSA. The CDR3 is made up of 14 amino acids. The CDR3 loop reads CASTPGTANEKLFF. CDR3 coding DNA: TGTGCCAGCACCCCCGGGACAGCTAATGAAAAACTGTTTTTT.

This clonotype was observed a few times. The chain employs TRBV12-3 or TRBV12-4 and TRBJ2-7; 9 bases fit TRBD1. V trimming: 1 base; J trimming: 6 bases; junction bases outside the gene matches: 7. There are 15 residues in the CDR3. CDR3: CASSLGQGQGSEQYF. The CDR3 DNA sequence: TGTGCCAGCAGTTTAGGCCAGGGACAGGGTTCCGAGCAGTACTTC.

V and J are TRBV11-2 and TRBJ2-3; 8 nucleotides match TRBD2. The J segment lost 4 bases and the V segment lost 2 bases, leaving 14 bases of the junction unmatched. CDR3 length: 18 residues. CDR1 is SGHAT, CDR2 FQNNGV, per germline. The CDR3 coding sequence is TGTGCCAGCAGCTTAACTCAAGGCCGGCGGGAGGACCCAGATACGCAGTATTTT. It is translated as CASSLTQGRREDPDTQYF.

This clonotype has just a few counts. The CDR3 sequence: CASSQLTGSYNEQFF. The CDR3, as DNA: TGTGCCAGCAGCCAGTTGACAGGCTCCTACAATGAGCAGTTCTTC. The chain combines TRBV3-1 with TRBJ2-1; possible D gene TRBD1, 6 bases. V lost 3 bases and J 0 bases, leaving 9 bases between the germline ends. The CDR3 extends over 15 amino acids. The germline gives CDR1 LGHDT, CDR2 YNNKEL (reference sequence).

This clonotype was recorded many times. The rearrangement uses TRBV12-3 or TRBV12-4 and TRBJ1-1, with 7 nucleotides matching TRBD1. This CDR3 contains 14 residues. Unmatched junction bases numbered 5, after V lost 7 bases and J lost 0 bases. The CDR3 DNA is TGTGCCAGCACCTGGGACAGTCTGAACACTGAAGCTTTCTTT. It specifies CASTWDSLNTEAFF.

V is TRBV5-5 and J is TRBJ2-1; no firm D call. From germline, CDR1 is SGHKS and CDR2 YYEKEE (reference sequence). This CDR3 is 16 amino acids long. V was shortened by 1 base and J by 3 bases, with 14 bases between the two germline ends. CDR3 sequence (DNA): TGTGCCAGCAGCTTGTCTTCGGATACCGACTACAATGAGCAGTTCTTC. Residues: CASSLSSDTDYNEQFF.

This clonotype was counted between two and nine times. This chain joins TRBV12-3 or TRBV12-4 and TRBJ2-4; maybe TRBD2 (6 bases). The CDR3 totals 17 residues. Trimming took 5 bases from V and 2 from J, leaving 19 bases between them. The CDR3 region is CASSIWTGRITKNIQYF. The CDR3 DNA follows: TGTGCCAGCAGTATCTGGACGGGGAGGATAACCAAAAACATTCAGTACTTC.

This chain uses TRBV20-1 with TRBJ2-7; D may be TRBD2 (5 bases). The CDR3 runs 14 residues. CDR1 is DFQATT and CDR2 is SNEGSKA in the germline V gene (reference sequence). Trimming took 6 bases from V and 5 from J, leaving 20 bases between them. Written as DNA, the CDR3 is TGCAGTGCGCCCCCTAGCCCCGCTGCTAACGAGCAGTACTTC. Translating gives CSAPPSPAANEQYF.

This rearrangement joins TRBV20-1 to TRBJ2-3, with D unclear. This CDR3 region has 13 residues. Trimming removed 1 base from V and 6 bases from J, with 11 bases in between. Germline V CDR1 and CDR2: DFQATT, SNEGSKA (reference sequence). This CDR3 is CSARGAVWDTQYF. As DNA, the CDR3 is TGCAGTGCTAGAGGGGCCGTCTGGGATACGCAGTATTTT.

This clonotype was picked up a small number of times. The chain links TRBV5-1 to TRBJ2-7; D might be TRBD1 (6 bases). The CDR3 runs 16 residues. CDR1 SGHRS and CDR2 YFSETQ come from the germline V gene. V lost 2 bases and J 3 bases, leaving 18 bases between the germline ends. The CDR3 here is CASSLLKDSLDYEQYF. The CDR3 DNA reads TGCGCCAGCAGCTTATTAAAGGACAGTTTAGACTACGAGCAGTACTTC.

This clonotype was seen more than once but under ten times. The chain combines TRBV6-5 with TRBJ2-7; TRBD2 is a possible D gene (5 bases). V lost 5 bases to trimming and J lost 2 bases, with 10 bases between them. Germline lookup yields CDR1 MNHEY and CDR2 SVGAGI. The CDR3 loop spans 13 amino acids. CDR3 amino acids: CASSRTFAYEQYF. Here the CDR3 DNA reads TGTGCCAGCAGTCGGACTTTTGCCTACGAGCAGTACTTC.